This T cell receptor beta chain emerged from a study of cytomegalovirus exposure and HLA in healthy donors. The J segment lost 1 base and the V segment lost 5 bases, leaving 6 bases of the junction unmatched. The germline CDR1 and CDR2 sequences are SGHTS and YDEGEE. The length of the CDR3 is 17 residues. Primers for the PCR totalled 60 Vbeta and 13 Jbeta. Profiling relied on immunoSEQ multiplex PCR, and the TCRdb table lists in-frame clones only, not all of them. This sample has about 160,000 clones, with approximately 80% found just once. The sequence came from a man aged 18-30 years in good health and CMV-seronegative. The sequencing input was PBMCs. J is TRBJ2-1 and V is TRBV5-8, with 13 positions matching TRBD2. The CDR3 is CASSTSGGAGSYNEQFF. The CDR3, as DNA: TGTGCCAGCAGTACTAGCGGGGGGGCCGGGTCCTACAATGAGCAGTTCTTC.